The subject of this entry is one TCR beta chain. This CDR3 is 15 amino acids long. Looked up from germline, CDR1 is KGHSH and CDR2 is LQKENI. Trimming removed 1 base from V and 5 bases from J, with 14 bases in between. The entry originates in a study of blood T cell repertoires in COVID-19. Study details: Both acute and convalescent COVID-19 samples were obtained from the United States, Italy and Spain. In each case, the material was cDNA or gDNA derived from T cells, B-cell-depleted T cells, or PBMCs.

Clones were read by immunoSEQ multiplex PCR, and TCRdb kept only the in-frame ones, dropping some. The sample lists approximately 76,000 clones, approximately 89% occurring once. This chain joins TRBV18 and TRBJ1-2; D perhaps matches TRBD1 (6 bases). This sequence originates from a woman at least 80 years old with active or convalescent COVID-19. Sample: peripheral blood. This chain's CDR3 is CASSPRQASAYGYTF. In DNA, the CDR3 is TGTGCCAGCTCACCACGACAGGCCTCGGCTTATGGCTACACCTTC.